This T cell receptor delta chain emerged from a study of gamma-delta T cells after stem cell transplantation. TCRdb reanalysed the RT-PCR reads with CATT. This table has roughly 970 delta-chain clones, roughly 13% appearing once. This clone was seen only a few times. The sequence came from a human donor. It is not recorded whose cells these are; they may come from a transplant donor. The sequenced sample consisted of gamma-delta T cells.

The chain's CDR3 is CACDTLILGDTRTDKLIF. CDR3 nucleotides: TGTGCCTGTGACACGTTGATACTGGGGGATACCCGGACCGATAAACTCATCTTT. The chain carries TRDV2 and TRDJ1; 12 bases match TRDD3. Germline CDR1 reads GEAIGNYY; CDR2 reads EKD. This CDR3 region has 18 residues. The ends lost 1 base at V and 2 bases at J; junction bases unmatched: 10.